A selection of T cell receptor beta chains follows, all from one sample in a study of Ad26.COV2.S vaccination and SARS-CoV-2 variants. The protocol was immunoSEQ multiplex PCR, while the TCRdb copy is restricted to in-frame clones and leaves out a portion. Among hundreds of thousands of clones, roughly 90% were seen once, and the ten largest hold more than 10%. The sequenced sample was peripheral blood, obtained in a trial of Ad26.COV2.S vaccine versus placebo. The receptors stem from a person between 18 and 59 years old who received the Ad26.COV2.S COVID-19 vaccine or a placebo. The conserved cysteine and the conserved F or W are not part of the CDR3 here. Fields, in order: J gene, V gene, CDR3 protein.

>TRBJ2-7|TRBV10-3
ATTGTIYEQY
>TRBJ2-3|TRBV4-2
ASSQVTRADTQY
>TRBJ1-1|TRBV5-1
ASSLDQTEAF
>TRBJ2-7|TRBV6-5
ASSYGTGYEQY
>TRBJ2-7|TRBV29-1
SVDPLMVATESVGNYEQY
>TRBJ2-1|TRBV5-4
ASSLAWSSGSRSDEQF
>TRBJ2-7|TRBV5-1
ASSLAGPSHEQY
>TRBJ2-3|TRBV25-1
ASSHLTGSDTQY
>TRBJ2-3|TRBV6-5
ATVNLWMVTDTQY
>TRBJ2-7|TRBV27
ASSQGAGEQY
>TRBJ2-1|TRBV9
ASSVLGGSNEQF
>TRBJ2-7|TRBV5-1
ASSLGDSAYEQY
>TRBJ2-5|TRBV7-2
ASSLEGGGKTQY
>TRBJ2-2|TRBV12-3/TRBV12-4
ATSRTNTGELF
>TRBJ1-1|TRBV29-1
SVESAF
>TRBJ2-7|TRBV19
ASRKAGQANEQY
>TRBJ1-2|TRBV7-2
ASSWEANYGYT
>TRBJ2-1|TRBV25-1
ASSEDLARAVDDEQF
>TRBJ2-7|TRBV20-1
SAREQYEQY
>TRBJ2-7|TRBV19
ASSIFAGAHYEQY
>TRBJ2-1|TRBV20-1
SASLGQGDNEQF
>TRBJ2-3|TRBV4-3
ASHSPLGSSTDTQY
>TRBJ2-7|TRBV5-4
ASSLRGSYEQY
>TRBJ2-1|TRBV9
ASSHKREDLYEQF
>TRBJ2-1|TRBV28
ASSLQGIWDEQF
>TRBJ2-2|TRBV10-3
AIWGGRARELF
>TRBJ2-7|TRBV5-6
ASSLVGVLGEQY
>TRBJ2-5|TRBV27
ASSFGSRSQETQY
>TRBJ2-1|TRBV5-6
ASSLVGGRHNEQF
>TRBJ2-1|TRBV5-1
ASSLALAGGPGEQF
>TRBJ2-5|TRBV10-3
AISALQETQY
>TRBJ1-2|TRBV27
ASSTGGANGYT
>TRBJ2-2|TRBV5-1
ASSWLAAGATAGELF
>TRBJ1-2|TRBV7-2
ASSLDSPYGYT